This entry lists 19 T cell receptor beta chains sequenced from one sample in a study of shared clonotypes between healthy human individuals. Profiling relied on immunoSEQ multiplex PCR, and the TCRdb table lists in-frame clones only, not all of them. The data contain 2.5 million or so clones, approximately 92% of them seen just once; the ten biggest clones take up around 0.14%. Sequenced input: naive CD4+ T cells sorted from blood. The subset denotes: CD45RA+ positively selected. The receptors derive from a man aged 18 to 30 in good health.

The DNA for the CDR3 is TGTGCCAGCAGCCCCCTCCCGGGGACCCAGTACTTC. As protein: CASSPLPGTQYF. The chain uses TRBV6-5 and TRBJ2-5; D remains unclear. The CDR3 extends over 12 amino acids. CDR1 and CDR2 from the germline V gene are MNHEY and SVGAGI. V was shortened by 6 bases and J by 7 bases, with 12 bases between the two germline ends.

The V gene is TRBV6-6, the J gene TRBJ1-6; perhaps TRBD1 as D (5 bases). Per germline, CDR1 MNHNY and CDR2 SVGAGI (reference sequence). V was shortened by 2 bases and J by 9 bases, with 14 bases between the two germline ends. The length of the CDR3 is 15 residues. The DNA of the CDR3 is TGTGCCAGCAGTTACCTAGACGGGGGTGGTTCACCCCTCCACTTT. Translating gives CASSYLDGGGSPLHF.

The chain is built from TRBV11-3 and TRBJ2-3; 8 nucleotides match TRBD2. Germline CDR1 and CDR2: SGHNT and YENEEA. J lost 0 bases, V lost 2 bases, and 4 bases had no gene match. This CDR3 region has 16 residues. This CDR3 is CASSLTSGYSTDTQYF. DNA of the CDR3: TGTGCCAGCAGCTTAACTAGCGGATATAGCACAGATACGCAGTATTTT.

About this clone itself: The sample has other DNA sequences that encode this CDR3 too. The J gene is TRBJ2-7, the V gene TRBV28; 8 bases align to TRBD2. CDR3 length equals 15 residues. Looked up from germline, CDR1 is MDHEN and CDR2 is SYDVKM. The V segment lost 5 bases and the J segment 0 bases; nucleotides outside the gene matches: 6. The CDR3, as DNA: TGTGCCAGCAGTCAGAGCGGGGGACCCTCCTACGAGCAGTACTTC. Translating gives CASSQSGGPSYEQYF.

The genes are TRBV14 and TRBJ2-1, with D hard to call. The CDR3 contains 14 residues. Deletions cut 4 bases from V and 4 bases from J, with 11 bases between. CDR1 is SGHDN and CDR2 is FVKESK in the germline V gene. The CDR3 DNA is TGTGCCAGCAGCCCTCCTCCCTTATACAATGAGCAGTTCTTC. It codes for CASSPPPLYNEQFF.

CDR3 DNA: TGTGCCAGCTCACCTCTGGGCGGCTCACCCCTCCACTTT. It yields the protein CASSPLGGSPLHF. The chain links TRBV18 to TRBJ1-6; no reliable D call. CDR3 length: 13 amino acids. The V gene lost 3 bases and the J gene lost 10 bases, with 10 bases spanning the gap. The germline gives CDR1 KGHSH, CDR2 LQKENI.

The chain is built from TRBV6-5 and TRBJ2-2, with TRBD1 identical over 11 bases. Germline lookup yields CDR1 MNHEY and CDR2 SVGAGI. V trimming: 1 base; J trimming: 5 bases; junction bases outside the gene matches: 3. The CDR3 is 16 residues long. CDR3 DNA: TGTGCCAGCAGTTACTTGGGGACAGGGGGGACCGGGGAGCTGTTTTTT. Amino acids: CASSYLGTGGTGELFF.

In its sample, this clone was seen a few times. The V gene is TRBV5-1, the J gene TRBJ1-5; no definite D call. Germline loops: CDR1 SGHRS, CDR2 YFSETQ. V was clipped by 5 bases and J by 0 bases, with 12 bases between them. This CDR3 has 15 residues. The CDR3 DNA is TGCGCCAGCAGGGCATCGGCGGATAGCAATCAGCCCCAGCATTTT. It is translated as CASRASADSNQPQHF. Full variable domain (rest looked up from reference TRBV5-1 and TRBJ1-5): KAGVTQTPRYLIKTRGQQVTLSCSPISGHRSVSWYQQTPGQGLQFLFEYFSETQRNKGNFPGRFSGRQFSNSRSEMNVSTLELGDSALYLCASRASADSNQPQHFGDGTRLSIL.

The CDR3 DNA reads as TGTGCCAGCAGTCCTCGGACTAGCGGGAGTACTGAGACCCAGTACTTC. It specifies CASSPRTSGSTETQYF. The rearrangement joins TRBV2 to TRBJ2-5, with 13 bases lining up with TRBD2. The length of the CDR3 is 16 residues. V was clipped by 5 bases and J by 5 bases; unmatched bases: 8. Germline CDR1 reads SNHLY; CDR2 reads FYNNEI.

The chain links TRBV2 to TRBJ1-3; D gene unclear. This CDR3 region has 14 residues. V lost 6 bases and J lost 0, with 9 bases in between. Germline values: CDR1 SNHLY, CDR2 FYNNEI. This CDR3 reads CASSPALSGNTIYF. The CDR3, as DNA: TGTGCCAGCAGCCCAGCCCTCTCTGGAAACACCATATATTTT.

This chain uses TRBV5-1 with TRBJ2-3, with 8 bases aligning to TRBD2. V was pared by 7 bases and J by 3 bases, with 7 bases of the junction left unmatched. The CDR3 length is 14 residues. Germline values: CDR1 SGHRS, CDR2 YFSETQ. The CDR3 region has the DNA TGCGCCAGCGGACCGGGACTAGAAACAGATACGCAGTATTTT. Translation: CASGPGLETDTQYF.

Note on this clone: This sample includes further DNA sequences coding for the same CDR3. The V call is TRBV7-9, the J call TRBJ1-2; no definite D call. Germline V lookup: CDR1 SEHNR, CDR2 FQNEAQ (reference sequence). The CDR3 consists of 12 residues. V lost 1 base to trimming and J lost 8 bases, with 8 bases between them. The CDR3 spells CASSLELGGYTF. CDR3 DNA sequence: TGTGCCAGCAGCTTAGAGCTGGGAGGCTACACCTTC.

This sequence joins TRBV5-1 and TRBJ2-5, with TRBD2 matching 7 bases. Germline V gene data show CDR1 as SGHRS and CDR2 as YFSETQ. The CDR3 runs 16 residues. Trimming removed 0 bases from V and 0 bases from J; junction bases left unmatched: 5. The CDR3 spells CASSLATSAYQETQYF. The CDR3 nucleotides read TGCGCCAGCAGCTTGGCCACTAGCGCGTACCAAGAGACCCAGTACTTC.

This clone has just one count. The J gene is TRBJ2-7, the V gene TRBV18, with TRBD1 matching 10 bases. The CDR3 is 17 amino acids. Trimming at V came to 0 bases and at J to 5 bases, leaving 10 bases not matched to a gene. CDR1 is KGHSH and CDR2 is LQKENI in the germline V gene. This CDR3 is CASSPPMLGQGFNEQYF. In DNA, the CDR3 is TGTGCCAGCTCACCACCTATGCTGGGACAGGGGTTCAACGAGCAGTACTTC.

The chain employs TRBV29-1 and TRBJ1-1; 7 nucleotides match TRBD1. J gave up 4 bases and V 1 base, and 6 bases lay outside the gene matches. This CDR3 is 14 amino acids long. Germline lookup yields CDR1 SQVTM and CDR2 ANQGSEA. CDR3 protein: CSVEVPGQFTEAFF. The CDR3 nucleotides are TGCAGCGTTGAAGTCCCGGGACAGTTCACTGAAGCTTTCTTT. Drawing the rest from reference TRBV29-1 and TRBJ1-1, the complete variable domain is SAVISQKPSRDICQRGTSLTIQCQVDSQVTMMFWYRQQPGQSLTLIATANQGSEATYESGFVIDKFPISRPNLTFSTLTVSNMSPEDSSIYLCSVEVPGQFTEAFFGQGTRLTVV.

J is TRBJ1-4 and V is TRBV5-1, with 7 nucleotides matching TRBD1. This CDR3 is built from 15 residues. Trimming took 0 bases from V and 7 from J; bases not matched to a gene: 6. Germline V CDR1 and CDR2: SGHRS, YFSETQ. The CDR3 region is CASSLGDRDGEKLFF. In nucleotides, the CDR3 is TGCGCCAGCAGCTTGGGTGACAGGGATGGTGAAAAACTGTTTTTT. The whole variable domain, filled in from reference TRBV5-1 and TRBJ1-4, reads KAGVTQTPRYLIKTRGQQVTLSCSPISGHRSVSWYQQTPGQGLQFLFEYFSETQRNKGNFPGRFSGRQFSNSRSEMNVSTLELGDSALYLCASSLGDRDGEKLFFGSGTQLSVL.

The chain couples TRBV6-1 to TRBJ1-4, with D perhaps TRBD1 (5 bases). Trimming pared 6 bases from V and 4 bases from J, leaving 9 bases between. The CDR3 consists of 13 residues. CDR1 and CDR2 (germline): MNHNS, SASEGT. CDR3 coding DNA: TGTGCCAGCAGCCGGGGGAATAATGAAAAACTGTTTTTT. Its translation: CASSRGNNEKLFF.

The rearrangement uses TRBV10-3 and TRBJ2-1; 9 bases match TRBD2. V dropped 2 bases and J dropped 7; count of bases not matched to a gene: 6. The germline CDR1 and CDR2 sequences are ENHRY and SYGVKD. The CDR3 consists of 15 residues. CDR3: CAISERAGGLNEQFF. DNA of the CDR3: TGTGCCATCAGTGAGAGAGCGGGAGGACTGAATGAGCAGTTCTTC.

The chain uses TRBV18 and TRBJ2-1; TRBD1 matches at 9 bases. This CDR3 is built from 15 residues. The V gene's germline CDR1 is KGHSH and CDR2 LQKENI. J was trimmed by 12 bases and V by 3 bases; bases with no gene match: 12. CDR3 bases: TGTGCCAGCTCACCGCTCCCGGGACAGGGCTCTCCGCAGTTCTTC. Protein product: CASSPLPGQGSPQFF.